The rows below give T cell receptor beta chains drawn from one sample of a study of blood T cell repertoires in COVID-19. The assay was immunoSEQ multiplex PCR, and TCRdb's table has in-frame clones only and misses some. The sample has 250,000 to 350,000 clones; around 85% are singletons. Sequenced: peripheral blood. These receptors all stem from a human donor with COVID-19, enrolled during active disease. The donor label of this sample is uncertain. Both conserved end residues are trimmed from each CDR3.

TRBV7-8 ASSRGQTNSPLH
TRBV5-6 ASSHLAEEVTGELF
TRBV29-1 SFSAGRQETQY
TRBV28 ASAWTVNQPQH
TRBV9 ASSPGTGNYGYT
TRBV30 AWRTGIGRGSGNTIY
TRBV7-6 ASSLAGAYGYT
TRBV6-5 ASRTGDATNEKLF
TRBV19 ASSIDPSGSEQF
TRBV6-5 ASSSTGTGGYT
TRBV5-1 ASSLGVTVRRNEQF
TRBV5-6 ASSLDLGLAGDEQY
TRBV5-1 ASSPDRANSPLH
TRBV28 AIRGGNTEAF
TRBV3-1/TRBV3-2 ASSSHPSVSEQF
TRBV7-2 ASSGTANTGELF
TRBV29-1 SVGGNGISGNTIY
TRBV27 ASSLWAPQDSPLH
TRBV10-3 AISESSGGRVGTGELF
TRBV6-2/TRBV6-3 ASRPRDISPLH
TRBV9 ASSVVGQGLIGYT
TRBV7-3 ASSFGTGGEFGGYT
TRBV5-1 ASSLAPQGAGYEQY
TRBV2 ASSEVPPGQLIYEQY
TRBV12-3/TRBV12-4 ASSLSAATIY
TRBV3-1/TRBV3-2 ASSQGSRSGAYEQY
TRBV28 ASSALTGPVNTEAF
TRBV5-3 ARSPLDRESFQEAIY
TRBV5-5 ASSVTTGEQF
TRBV6-4 ASIMTRGDTPKVYT
TRBV28 ASSPPPGQRYEQY
TRBV6-5 ASSRGGTSGEQF
TRBV28 ASSPGTSGGEETQY
TRBV7-3 ASSLWSYDNEQF
TRBV6-5 ASTPDGTYEQY
TRBV28 ASSGKNRGGYFYEQY
TRBV6-5 ASRRGLDSPLH
TRBV5-6 ASSYGQPGEQY
TRBV10-1 ASRDSRRAAGYT
TRBV6-5 ASISRRGSPWGYT
TRBV7-3 ASSLFGASTDTQY
TRBV28 ASSEAGGRYGELF
TRBV3-1/TRBV3-2 ASSPAGAGNTIY
TRBV9 ASSADPSGTLYNEQF
TRBV21-1 ATSSQGPGNSPLH
TRBV11-2 ASSFTGTSTYNEQF
TRBV19 ASSISAGDTEAF
TRBV25-1 ASSEHAGSSSSGNTIY
TRBV19 ASSKTSGQPQH